This T cell receptor beta chain was found in a study of blood T cell repertoires in COVID-19. Study details: Sample material is recorded as cDNA or gDNA derived from T cells, B-cell-depleted T cells, or PBMCs.

Using immunoSEQ multiplex PCR, the repertoire was profiled, and TCRdb retains in-frame clones only, with some absent. The table has 190,000 or so clones, around 85% seen once. Looked up from germline, CDR1 is LNHDA and CDR2 is SQIVND (reference sequence). V was trimmed by 5 bases and J by 0 bases, leaving 11 bases between them. The CDR3 runs 15 residues. This clone came up a few times. The material sequenced was PBMCs or T cells enriched from blood (not recorded which). The chain combines TRBV19 with TRBJ2-1; D is unresolved. The receptor was isolated from a man aged 40-55 years who had recovered from COVID-19. For the CDR3, the DNA is TGTGCCAGTAGTCTCACCCCTAGCTCCTACAATGAGCAGTTCTTC. This sequence encodes CASSLTPSSYNEQFF.